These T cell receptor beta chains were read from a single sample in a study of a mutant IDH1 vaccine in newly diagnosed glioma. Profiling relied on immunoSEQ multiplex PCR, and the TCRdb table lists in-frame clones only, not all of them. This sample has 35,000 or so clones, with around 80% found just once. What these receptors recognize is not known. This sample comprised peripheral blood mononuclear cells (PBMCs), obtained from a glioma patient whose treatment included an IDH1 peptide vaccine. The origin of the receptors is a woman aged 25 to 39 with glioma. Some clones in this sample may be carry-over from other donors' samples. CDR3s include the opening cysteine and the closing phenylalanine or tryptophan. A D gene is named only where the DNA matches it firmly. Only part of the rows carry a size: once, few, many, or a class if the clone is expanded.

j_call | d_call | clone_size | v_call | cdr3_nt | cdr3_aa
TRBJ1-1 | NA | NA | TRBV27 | TGTGCCAGCAGTTTAATGTCCGACACTGAAGCTTTCTTT | CASSLMSDTEAFF
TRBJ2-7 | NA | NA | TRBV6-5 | TGTGCCAGCAGTTACTCACGGACTGCCTCCTACGAGCAGTACTTC | CASSYSRTASYEQYF
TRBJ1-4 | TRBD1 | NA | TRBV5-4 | TGTGCCAGCAACGACGGACAGGGGGCCTCTAATGAAAAACTGTTTTTT | CASNDGQGASNEKLFF
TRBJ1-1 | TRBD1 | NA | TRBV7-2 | TGTGCCAGCAGAAAAGCGCGCGGTAGATCAGGGGGCGTTCGGACTGAAGCTTTCTTT | CASRKARGRSGGVRTEAFF
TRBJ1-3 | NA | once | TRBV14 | TGTGCCAGCAGCCGGGATGTGCGAAACACCATATATTTT | CASSRDVRNTIYF
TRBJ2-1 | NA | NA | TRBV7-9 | TGTGCCAGCAGCTTTAGTAGGGGGAATGAGCAGTTCTTC | CASSFSRGNEQFF
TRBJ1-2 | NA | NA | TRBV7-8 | TGTGCCAGCAGCTTAATATGGGGTGGCTATGGCTACACCTTC | CASSLIWGGYGYTF
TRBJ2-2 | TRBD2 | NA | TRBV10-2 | TGCGCCAGCAGTTACCGTAGCGGGACCGGGGAGCTGTTTTTT | CASSYRSGTGELFF
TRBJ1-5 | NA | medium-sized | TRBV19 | TGTGCCTGCGAACAGGGCTCCCACCAGCCCCAGCATTTT | CACEQGSHQPQHF
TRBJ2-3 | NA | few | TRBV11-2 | TGTGCCAGCAGCTTAGCCGGGCGGAGCACAGATACGCAGTATTTT | CASSLAGRSTDTQYF
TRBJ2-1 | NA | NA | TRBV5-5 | TGTGCCAGCAGCTGGACAACTGAATCCTACAATGAGCAGTTCTTC | CASSWTTESYNEQFF
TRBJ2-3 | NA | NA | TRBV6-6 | TGTGCCAGCACCCTAGCCTGGGGGGACCCGCAGTATTTT | CASTLAWGDPQYF
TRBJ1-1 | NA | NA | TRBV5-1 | TGCGCCAGCAGCCCCCAATTTGGGGATAACACTGAAGCTTTCTTT | CASSPQFGDNTEAFF
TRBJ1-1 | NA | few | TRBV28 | TGTGCCAGCAGTTCCCCCGGCGGCTATAGCAGGGATGAAGCTTTCTTT | CASSSPGGYSRDEAFF
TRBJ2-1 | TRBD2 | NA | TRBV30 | TGTGCCTGGAGTGTAGAGGGCGGGAGAGTCCACAATGAGCAGTTCTTC | CAWSVEGGRVHNEQFF
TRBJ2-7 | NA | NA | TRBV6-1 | TGTGCCAGCAGTGGGGTTCGAGGCTACGAGCAGTACTTC | CASSGVRGYEQYF
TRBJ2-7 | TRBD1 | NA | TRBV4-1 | TGCGCCAGCAGCCAAGATCCCGGGACAGGGATCGACGAGCAGTACTTC | CASSQDPGTGIDEQYF
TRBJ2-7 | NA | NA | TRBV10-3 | TGTGCCATCAGTGAGTCCGCGCTCACACATAACGAGCAGTACTTC | CAISESALTHNEQYF
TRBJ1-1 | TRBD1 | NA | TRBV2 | TGTGCCGGGGGACAGATGAACACTGAAGCTTTCTTT | CAGGQMNTEAFF
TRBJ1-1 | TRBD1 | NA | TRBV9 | TGTGCCAGCAGCGTAGGACAGGGCACTGAAGCTTTCTTT | CASSVGQGTEAFF
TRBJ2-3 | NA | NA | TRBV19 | TGTGCCAGTAGTATAACCGCCCTCGGCCCAGATACGCAGTATTTT | CASSITALGPDTQYF
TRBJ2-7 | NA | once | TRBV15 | TGTGCCACCAGCAGCTTTCCGGGCAGCTCCTACGAGCAGTACTTC | CATSSFPGSSYEQYF
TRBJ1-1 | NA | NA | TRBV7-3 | TGTGCCAGCAGCAATCCGGGGAACACTGAAGCTTTCTTT | CASSNPGNTEAFF
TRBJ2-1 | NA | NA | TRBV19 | TGTGCCAGTAGTATAGCGGGCGGGGAGCGGAGTGAGCAGTTCTTC | CASSIAGGERSEQFF
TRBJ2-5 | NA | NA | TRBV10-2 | TGCGCCAGCAGTGAGTCGACCCAAGAGACCCAGTACTTC | CASSESTQETQYF
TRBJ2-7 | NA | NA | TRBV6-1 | TGTGCCAGCAGTGAAAGGCAGGGGCATGGATCCTACGAGCAGTACTTC | CASSERQGHGSYEQYF
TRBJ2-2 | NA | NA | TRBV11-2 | TGTGCCAGCAGCTTGCGGGGAAAAGGTTCCGGGGAGCTGTTTTTT | CASSLRGKGSGELFF
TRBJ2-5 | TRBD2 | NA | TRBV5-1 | TGCGCCAGCAGCTTGGGACTAGCGGGAGGGGAGACCCAGTACTTC | CASSLGLAGGETQYF
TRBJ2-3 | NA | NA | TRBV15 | TGTGCCACCAGCAGACAGGGGTGGGATACGCAGTATTTT | CATSRQGWDTQYF
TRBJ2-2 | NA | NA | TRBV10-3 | TGTGCCATCAGTAGAACAGGGGAGGACGGGGAGCTGTTTTTT | CAISRTGEDGELFF
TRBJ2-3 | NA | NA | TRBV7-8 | TGTGCCAGCAGCTTCACAGATACGCAGTATTTT | CASSFTDTQYF
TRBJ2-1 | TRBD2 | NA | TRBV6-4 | TGTGCCAGCAGTGACTCCTTCCTAGCGGGAGGGAACAATGAGCAGTTCTTC | CASSDSFLAGGNNEQFF
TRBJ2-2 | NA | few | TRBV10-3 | TGTGCCATCAGTGAAGAACAGGGAGTGAACACCGGGGAGCTGTTTTTT | CAISEEQGVNTGELFF
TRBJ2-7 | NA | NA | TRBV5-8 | TGTGCCAGCAGCTTTGAAGGGCAGTGGTCCTACGAGCAGTACTTC | CASSFEGQWSYEQYF
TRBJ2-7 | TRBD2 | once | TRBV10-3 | TGTGCCATCAGTGAGTGTGGTAGCGGGGCCTACGAGCAGTACTTC | CAISECGSGAYEQYF
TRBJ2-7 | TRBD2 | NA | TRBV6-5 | TGTGCCAGCAGTTACGCTTCGCCCGGGACTAGCTACGAGCAGTACTTC | CASSYASPGTSYEQYF
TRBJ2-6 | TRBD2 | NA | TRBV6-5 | TGTGCCAGCCGGCGGGGGGGCTCTGGGGCCAACGTCCTGACTTTC | CASRRGGSGANVLTF
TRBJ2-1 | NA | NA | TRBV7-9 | TGTGCCAGAGGGGGAGCGGGTTACAATGAGCAGTTCTTC | CARGGAGYNEQFF
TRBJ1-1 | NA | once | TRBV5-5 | TGTGCCAGCAGCTTCGATGGCCCACTTGAAGCTTTCTTT | CASSFDGPLEAFF
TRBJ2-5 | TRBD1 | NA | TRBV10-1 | TGCGCCAGCCCCGACAGGGGGGAGACCCAGTACTTC | CASPDRGETQYF
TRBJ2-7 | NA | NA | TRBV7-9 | TGTGCCAGCAGCTTCACTGGGAACTCCTACGAGCAGTACTTC | CASSFTGNSYEQYF
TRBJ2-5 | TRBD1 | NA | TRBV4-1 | TGCGCCAGCAGCCAGTATGACAGGGTGGGGGAGACCCAGTACTTC | CASSQYDRVGETQYF
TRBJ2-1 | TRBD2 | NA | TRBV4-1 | TGCGCCAGCAGCCAGATCGGGCGGGGGGCGTCCAATGAGCAGTTCTTC | CASSQIGRGASNEQFF
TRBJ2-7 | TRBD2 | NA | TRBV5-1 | TGCGCCAGCAGCCCCGGGACTAGCGGGAGCAGATACGAGCAGTACTTC | CASSPGTSGSRYEQYF
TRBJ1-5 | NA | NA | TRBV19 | TGTGCCAGTAGTAAAGGGATGGGTCAGCCCCAGCATTTT | CASSKGMGQPQHF
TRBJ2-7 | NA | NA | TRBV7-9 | TGTGCCAGCAGCTTAAACTACGAGCAGTACTTC | CASSLNYEQYF
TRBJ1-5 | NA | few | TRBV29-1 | TGCAGCGCGGGTCAAGGCAATCAGCCCCAGCATTTT | CSAGQGNQPQHF
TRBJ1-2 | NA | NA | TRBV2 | TGTGCCAGCAGGACGGAGGGGGGGAACTATGGCTACACCTTC | CASRTEGGNYGYTF
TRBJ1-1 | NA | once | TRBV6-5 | TGTGCCAGCAGTTGGTCCCCCAGTGGCATCGCTGAAGCTTTCTTT | CASSWSPSGIAEAFF
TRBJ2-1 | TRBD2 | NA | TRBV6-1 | TGTGCCAGCAGAGTAGCGGGGTCCTCCTACAATGAGCAGTTCTTC | CASRVAGSSYNEQFF